This T cell receptor (beta chain) is from a study of somatic mutations in cytotoxic T cells in rheumatoid arthritis. Assay: immunoSEQ multiplex PCR; the TCRdb copy retains only in-frame clones and omits some. The data hold about 9,000 clones, with 79% observed a single time. Per the germline V gene, CDR1 is MNHEY and CDR2 is SVGAGI. The V segment lost 2 bases and the J segment 7 bases; nucleotides outside the gene matches: 5. This CDR3 contains 14 residues. V usage is TRBV6-5 and J usage is TRBJ1-1; 9 nucleotides line up with TRBD1. The sample comprised CD8+ T cells sorted from blood. This clonotype was sampled from an adult with rheumatoid arthritis. CDR3 nucleotides: TGTGCCAGCAGTTACCGGGACAGGGCTGATGAAGCTTTCTTT. Translating gives CASSYRDRADEAFF.